This T cell receptor (beta chain) appears in the sequencing data of a study of T cell repertoires in cytomegalovirus infection. For the study at large: Both CMV infection and a matching HLA type were indicated by public TCR beta signatures.

As concerns this clonotype: Its antigen is unidentified.

Findings and limits, study-wide: Public TCR beta family frequency separated CMV-and-HLA carriers, including in an independent cohort. HLA-C-restricted, CMV-specific TCR beta clonotypes were dominant ex vivo.

Looked up from germline, CDR1 is SGDLS and CDR2 is YYNGEE. CDR3 length: 14 residues. Trimming stripped 0 bases from V and 5 bases from J, with 11 bases between. Via MiXCR, TCRdb re-called the reads, giving one row per CDR3 protein. The sample comprises 150,000 to 200,000 distinct CDR3 sequences, roughly 27% of which are singletons, and approximately 30% rests with the top ten. The sequenced material came from PBMCs. The TCR originated in a human donor in good health (CMV status not recorded). Some clones in this sample may be carry-over from other donors' samples. The J gene is TRBJ1-1, the V gene TRBV9; D call uncertain. The CDR3 DNA sequence: TGTGCCAGCAGCGTAGAACTGGAGCTGACTGAAGCTTTCTTT. Protein product: CASSVELELTEAFF. The full variable domain, rest sourced from reference TRBV9 and TRBJ1-1, is DSGVTQTPKHLITATGQRVTLRCSPRSGDLSVYWYQQSLDQGLQFLIQYYNGEERAKGNILERFSAQQFPDLHSELNLSSLELGDSALYFCASSVELELTEAFFGQGTRLTVV.